This T cell receptor beta chain stems from a study of blood T cell repertoires in COVID-19. Turning to the study itself: The origin of the acute and convalescent COVID-19 samples was the United States, Italy and Spain. Sources were T cells, B-cell-depleted T cells, or PBMCs; the material itself was cDNA or gDNA.

CDR1 and CDR2 from the germline V gene are MNHEY and SVGEGT. There are 13 residues in the CDR3. Between the trimmed V and J ends, which lost 2 bases and 9 bases, there was a span of 11 bases. Original methodology: Amplifying reference gene primers gave estimates of nucleated cell counts. Only in-frame clones appear in the TCRdb table, and some are missing; sequencing was by immunoSEQ multiplex PCR. The V and J calls and clone size are taken from that table; D and trimming were inferred from the DNA. Of 200,000 to 300,000 clones listed, 75% to 90% are singletons. Sequencing was performed on peripheral blood. The source of this sequence is a man aged 25-45 years with active or convalescent COVID-19. This chain joins TRBV6-2 or TRBV6-3 and TRBJ2-1; D perhaps matches TRBD2 (6 bases). CDR3 sequence (DNA): TGTGCCAGCAGTTACGCGGGGAGCGGTGAGCAGTTCTTC. Its translation: CASSYAGSGEQFF.